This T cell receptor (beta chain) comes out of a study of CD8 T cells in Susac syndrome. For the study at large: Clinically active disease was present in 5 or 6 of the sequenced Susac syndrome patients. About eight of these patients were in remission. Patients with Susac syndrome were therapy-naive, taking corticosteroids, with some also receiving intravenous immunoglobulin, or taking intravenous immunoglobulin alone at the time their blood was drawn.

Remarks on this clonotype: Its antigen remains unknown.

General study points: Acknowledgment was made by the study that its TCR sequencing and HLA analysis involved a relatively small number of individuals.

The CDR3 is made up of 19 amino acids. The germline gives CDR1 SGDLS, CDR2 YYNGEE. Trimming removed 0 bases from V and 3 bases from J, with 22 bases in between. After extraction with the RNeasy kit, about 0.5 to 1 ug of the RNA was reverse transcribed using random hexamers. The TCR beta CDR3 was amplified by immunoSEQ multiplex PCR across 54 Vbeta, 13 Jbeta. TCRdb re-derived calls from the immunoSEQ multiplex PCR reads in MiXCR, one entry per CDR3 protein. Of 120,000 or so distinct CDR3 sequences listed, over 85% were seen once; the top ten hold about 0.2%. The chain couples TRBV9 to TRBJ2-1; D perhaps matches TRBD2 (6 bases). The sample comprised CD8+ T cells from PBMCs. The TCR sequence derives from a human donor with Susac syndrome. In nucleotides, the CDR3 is TGTGCCAGCAGCGTAGGCCTCCCGAAAGGGCGGACTATCTACAATGAGCAGTTCTTC. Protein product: CASSVGLPKGRTIYNEQFF.